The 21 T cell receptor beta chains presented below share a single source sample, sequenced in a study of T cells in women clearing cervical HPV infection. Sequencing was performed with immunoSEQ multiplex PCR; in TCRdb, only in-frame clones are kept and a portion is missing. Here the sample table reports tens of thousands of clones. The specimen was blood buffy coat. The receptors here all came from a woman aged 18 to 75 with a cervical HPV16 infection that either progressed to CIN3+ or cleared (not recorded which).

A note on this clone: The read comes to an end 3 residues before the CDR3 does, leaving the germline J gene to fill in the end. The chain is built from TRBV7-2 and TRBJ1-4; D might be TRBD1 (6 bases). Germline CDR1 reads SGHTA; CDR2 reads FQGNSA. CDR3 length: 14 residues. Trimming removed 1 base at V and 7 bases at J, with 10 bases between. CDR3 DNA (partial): TGTGCCAGCAGCTTAGACAGGGACCCTGAAAAA. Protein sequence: CASSLDRDPEK. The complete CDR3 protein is CASSLDRDPEKLFF.

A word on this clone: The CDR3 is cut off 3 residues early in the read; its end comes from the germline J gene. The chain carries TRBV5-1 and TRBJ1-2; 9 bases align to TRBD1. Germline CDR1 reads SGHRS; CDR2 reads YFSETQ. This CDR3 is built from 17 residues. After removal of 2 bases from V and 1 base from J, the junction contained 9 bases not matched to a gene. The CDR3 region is CASSLKRQGVGNYGYTF. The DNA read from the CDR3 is TGCGCCAGCAGCTTAAAACGACAGGGGGTCGGTAACTATGGC. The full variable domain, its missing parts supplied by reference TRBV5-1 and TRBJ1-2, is KAGVTQTPRYLIKTRGQQVTLSCSPISGHRSVSWYQQTPGQGLQFLFEYFSETQRNKGNFPGRFSGRQFSNSRSEMNVSTLELGDSALYLCASSLKRQGVGNYGYTFGSGTRLTVV.

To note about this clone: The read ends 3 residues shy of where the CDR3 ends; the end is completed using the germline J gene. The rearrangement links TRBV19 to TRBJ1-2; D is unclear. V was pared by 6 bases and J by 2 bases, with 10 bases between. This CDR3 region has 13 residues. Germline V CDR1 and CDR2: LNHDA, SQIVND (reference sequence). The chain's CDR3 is CASRNSLNYGYTF. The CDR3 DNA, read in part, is TGTGCCAGTAGGAACAGTTTAAACTATGGC.

CDR3 DNA (partial): TGTGCCAGCAACGGACGGGACTCTGTGGACATT. Amino acids: CASNGRDSVDI. The CDR3 in its entirety is CASNGRDSVDIQYF. V is TRBV6-2 or TRBV6-3 and J is TRBJ2-4, with a tentative D call TRBD2 (6 bases). The CDR3 end lies 3 residues beyond the end of the read and is filled in from the germline J gene. Trimming took off 7 bases at V and 8 bases at J, with 18 bases between the two ends. CDR1 and CDR2 (germline): MNHEY, SVGEGT. The CDR3 has 14 amino acids.

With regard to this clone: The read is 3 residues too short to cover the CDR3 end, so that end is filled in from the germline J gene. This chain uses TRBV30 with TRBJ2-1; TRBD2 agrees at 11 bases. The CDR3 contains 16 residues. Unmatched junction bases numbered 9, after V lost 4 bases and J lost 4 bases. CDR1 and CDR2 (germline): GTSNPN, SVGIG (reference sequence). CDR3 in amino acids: CAWMVRLAGIYNEQFF. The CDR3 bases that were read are TGTGCCTGGATGGTTAGACTAGCGGGAATTTACAATGAG.

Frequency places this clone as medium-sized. CDR3 DNA, as far as it was read: TGCAGCGTGTCCGGACAGGGGGTAACGGGTGAG. Its protein is CSVSGQGVTGE. The whole CDR3 protein is CSVSGQGVTGEQFF. The genes are TRBV29-1 and TRBJ2-1; 10 bases agree with TRBD1. The read ends 3 residues early relative to the CDR3; the germline J gene fills the gap. Germline CDR1 SQVTM, CDR2 ANQGSEA. Germline trimming cut 6 bases from V and 9 bases from J; bases unmatched to any gene: 11. CDR3 length: 14 amino acids.

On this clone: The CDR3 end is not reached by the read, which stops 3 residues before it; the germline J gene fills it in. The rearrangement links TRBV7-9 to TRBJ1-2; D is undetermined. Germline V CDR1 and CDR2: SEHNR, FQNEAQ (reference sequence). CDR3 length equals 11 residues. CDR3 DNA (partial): TGTGCCAGCACCCCACTAGACGAC. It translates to CASTPLDD. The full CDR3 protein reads CASTPLDDYTF.

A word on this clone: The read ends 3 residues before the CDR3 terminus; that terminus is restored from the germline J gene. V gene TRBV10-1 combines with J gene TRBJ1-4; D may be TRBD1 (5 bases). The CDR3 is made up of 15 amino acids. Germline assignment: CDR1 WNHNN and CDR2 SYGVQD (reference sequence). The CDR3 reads CASSSGSSGANVLFF. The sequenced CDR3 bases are TGCGCCAGCAGTTCAGGTAGCTCTGGGGCCAACGTA.

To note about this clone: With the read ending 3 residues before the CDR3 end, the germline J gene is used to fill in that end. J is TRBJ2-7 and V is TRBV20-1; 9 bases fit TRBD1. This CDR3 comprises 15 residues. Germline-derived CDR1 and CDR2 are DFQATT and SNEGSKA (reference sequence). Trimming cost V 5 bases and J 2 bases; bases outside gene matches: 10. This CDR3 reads CSAAYRGQGPYEQYF. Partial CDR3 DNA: TGCAGTGCTGCGTACAGGGGGCAGGGGCCCTACGAG.

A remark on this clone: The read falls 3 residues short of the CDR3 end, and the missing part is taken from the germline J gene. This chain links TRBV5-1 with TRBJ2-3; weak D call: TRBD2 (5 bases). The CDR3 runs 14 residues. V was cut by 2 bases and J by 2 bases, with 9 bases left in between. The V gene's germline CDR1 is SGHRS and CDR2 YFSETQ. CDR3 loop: CASSLGRVTDTQYF. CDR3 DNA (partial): TGCGCCAGCAGCTTAGGGCGGGTCACAGATACG. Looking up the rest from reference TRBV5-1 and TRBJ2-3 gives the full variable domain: KAGVTQTPRYLIKTRGQQVTLSCSPISGHRSVSWYQQTPGQGLQFLFEYFSETQRNKGNFPGRFSGRQFSNSRSEMNVSTLELGDSALYLCASSLGRVTDTQYFGPGTRLTVL.

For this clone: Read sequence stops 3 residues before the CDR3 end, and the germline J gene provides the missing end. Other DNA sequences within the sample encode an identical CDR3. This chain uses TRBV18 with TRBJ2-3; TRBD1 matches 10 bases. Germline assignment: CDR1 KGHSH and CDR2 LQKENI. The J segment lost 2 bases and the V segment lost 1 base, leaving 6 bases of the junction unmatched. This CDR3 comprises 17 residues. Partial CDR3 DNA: TGTGCCAGCTCACCACTCCCTGGACAGGGGGTCACAGATACG. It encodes CASSPLPGQGVTDT. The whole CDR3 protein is CASSPLPGQGVTDTQYF.

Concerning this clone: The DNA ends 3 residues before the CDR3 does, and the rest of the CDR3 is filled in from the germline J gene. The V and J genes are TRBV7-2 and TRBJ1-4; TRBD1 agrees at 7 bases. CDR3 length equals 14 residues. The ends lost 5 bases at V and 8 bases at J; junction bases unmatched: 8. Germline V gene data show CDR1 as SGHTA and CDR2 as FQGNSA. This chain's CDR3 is CASSPGGIPEKLFF. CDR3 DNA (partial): TGTGCCAGCAGCCCAGGGGGGATTCCGGAAAAA.

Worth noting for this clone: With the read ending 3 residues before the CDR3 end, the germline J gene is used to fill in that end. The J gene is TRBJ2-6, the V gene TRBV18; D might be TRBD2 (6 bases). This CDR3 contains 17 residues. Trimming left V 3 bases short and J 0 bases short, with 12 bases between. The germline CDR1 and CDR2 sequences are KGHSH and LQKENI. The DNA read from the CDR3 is TGTGCCAGCTCACCCGTGGGACTGGTCTCTGGGGCCAACGTC. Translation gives CASSPVGLVSGANV. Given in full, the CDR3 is CASSPVGLVSGANVLTF.

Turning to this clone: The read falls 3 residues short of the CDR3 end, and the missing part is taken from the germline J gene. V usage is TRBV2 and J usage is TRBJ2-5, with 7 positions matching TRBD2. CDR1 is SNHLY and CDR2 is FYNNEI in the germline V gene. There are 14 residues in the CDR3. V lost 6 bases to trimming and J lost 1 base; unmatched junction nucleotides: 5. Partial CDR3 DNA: TGTGCCAGCAGCAGCAGCGGGGCCCAAGAGACC. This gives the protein CASSSSGAQET. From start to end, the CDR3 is CASSSSGAQETQYF.

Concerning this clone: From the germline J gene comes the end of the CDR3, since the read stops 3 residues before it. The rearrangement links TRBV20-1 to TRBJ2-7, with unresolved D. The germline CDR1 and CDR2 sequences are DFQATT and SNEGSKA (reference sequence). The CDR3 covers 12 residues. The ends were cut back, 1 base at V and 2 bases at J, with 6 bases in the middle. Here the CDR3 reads CSARAGPYEQYF. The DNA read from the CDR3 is TGCAGTGCTAGAGCTGGGCCCTACGAG.

CDR3: CSARDVQRLSNEQFF. The sequenced CDR3 bases are TGCAGTGCTAGAGATGTCCAGCGGCTTTCCAATGAG. The V call is TRBV20-1, the J call TRBJ2-1; tentative D call: TRBD2 (5 bases). The CDR3 end falls 3 residues outside the read, so it is completed with the germline J gene. The V end was cut by 0 bases, the J end by 6 bases, with 15 bases between. The germline V gene has CDR1 DFQATT and CDR2 SNEGSKA (reference sequence). This CDR3 is 15 amino acids long.

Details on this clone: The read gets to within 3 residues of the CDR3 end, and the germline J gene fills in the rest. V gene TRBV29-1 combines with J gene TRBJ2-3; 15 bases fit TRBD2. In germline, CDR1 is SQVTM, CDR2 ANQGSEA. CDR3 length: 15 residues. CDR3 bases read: TGCAGCGTTATGGGACTAGCGGGAGGTTTGGGGACG. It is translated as CSVMGLAGGLGT. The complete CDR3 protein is CSVMGLAGGLGTQYF.

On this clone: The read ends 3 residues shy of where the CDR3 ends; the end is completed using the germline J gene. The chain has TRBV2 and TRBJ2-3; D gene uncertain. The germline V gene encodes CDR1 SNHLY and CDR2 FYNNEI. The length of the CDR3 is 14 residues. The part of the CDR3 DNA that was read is TGTGCCAGCAGTGCGGAAGAAACAGAAGAGACG. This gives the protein CASSAEETEET. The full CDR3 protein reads CASSAEETEETQYF. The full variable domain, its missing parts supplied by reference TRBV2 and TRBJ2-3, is EPEVTQTPSHQVTQMGQEVILRCVPISNHLYFYWYRQILGQKVEFLVSFYNNEISEKSEIFDDQFSVERPDGSNFTLKIRSTKLEDSAMYFCASSAEETEETQYFGPGTRLTVL.

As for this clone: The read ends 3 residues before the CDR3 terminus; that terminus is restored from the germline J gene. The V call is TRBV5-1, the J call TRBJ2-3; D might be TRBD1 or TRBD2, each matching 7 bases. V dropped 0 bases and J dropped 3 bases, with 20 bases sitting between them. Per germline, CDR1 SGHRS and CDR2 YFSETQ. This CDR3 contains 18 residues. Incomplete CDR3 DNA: TGCGCCAGCAGCTTGGCCCCCCCCAGACAGGGAGGGACAGATACG. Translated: CASSLAPPRQGGTDT. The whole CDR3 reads CASSLAPPRQGGTDTQYF.

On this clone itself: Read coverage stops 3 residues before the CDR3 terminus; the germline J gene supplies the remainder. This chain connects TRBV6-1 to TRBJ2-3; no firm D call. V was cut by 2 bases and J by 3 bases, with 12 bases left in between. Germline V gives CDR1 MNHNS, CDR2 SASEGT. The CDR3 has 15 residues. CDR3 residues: CASSEYMGLTDTQYF. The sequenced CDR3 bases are TGTGCCAGCAGTGAATACATGGGCCTAACAGATACG.

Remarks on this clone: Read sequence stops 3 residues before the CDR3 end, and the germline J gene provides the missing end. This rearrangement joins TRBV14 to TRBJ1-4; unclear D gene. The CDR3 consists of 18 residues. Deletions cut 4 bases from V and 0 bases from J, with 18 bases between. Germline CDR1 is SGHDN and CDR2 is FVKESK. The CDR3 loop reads CASSRDGIKSATNEKLFF. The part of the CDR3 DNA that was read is TGTGCCAGCAGCCGAGATGGTATCAAAAGCGCAACTAATGAAAAA. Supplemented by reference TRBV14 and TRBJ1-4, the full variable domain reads EAGVTQFPSHSVIEKGQTVTLRCDPISGHDNLYWYRRVMGKEIKFLLHFVKESKQDESGMPNNRFLAERTGGTYSTLKVQPAELEDSGVYFCASSRDGIKSATNEKLFFGSGTQLSVL.